Each of the 24 T cell receptor beta chains below was sequenced from the same sample in a study of blood T cell repertoires in COVID-19. Repertoires were generated with immunoSEQ multiplex PCR, while TCRdb's copy carries only in-frame clones and drops some. The sample includes 60,000 or so clones, 75% to 95% of them seen just once. Input material: peripheral blood. These receptors were collected from a human donor with active COVID-19. The donor label of this sample is uncertain.

The J gene is TRBJ1-3, the V gene TRBV28, with 11 nucleotides matching TRBD1. The CDR3 has 16 amino acids. Germline V gene sequence: CDR1 MDHEN, CDR2 SYDVKM. The V gene end was trimmed by 2 bases and the J gene end by 0 bases; junction bases not matched to a gene: 0. CDR3 residues: CASSLGTGGSGNTIYF. The CDR3 nucleotides read TGTGCCAGCAGTTTAGGGACAGGGGGCTCTGGAAACACCATATATTTT.

This rearrangement joins TRBV4-2 to TRBJ2-1; the match to TRBD2 covers 13 bases. V shed 4 bases and J 8 bases; nucleotides not matched to a gene: 8. The CDR3 length is 16 residues. In germline, CDR1 is LGHNA, CDR2 YNFKEQ. The CDR3 loop is CASSPSGLAGAYEQFF. CDR3 coding DNA: TGTGCCAGCAGCCCTTCTGGACTAGCGGGGGCTTATGAGCAGTTCTTC.

J is TRBJ2-2 and V is TRBV11-2, with 7 bases lining up with TRBD2. CDR1 and CDR2 from the germline V gene are SGHAT and FQNNGV. Trimming at V came to 1 base and at J to 7 bases, leaving 9 bases not matched to a gene. The CDR3 has 16 amino acids. CDR3: CASSLGGRLNDGELFF. The CDR3 nucleotides read TGTGCCAGCAGCTTAGGCGGGAGACTAAACGACGGGGAGCTGTTTTTT. The complete variable domain, with remaining parts taken from reference TRBV11-2 and TRBJ2-2, reads EAGVAQSPRYKIIEKRQSVAFWCNPISGHATLYWYQQILGQGPKLLIQFQNNGVVDDSQLPKDRFSAERLKGVDSTLKIQPAKLEDSAVYLCASSLGGRLNDGELFFGEGSRLTVL.

Here the CDR3 DNA reads TGTGCCAGTAGTACGGTTCTTGAGCAGTTCTTC. Translation: CASSTVLEQFF. This chain uses TRBV19 with TRBJ2-1; no definite D call. The germline V gene encodes CDR1 LNHDA and CDR2 SQIVND (reference sequence). This CDR3 region has 11 residues. Between the trimmed V and J ends, which lost 4 bases and 9 bases, there was a span of 7 bases.

The chain couples TRBV10-2 to TRBJ2-3; TRBD2 agrees at 8 bases. Losses at the gene ends were 0 bases for V and 5 bases for J; bases not matched to a gene: 10. The CDR3 loop spans 17 amino acids. Germline V gene lookup returns CDR1 WSHSY and CDR2 SAAADI. The CDR3: CASSESRAGGWKDTQYF. CDR3 in DNA: TGCGCCAGCAGTGAGTCGAGGGCGGGAGGTTGGAAAGATACGCAGTATTTT.

This chain uses TRBV5-1 with TRBJ2-7, with D perhaps TRBD2 (6 bases). The ends were cut back, 4 bases at V and 4 bases at J, with 12 bases in the middle. Germline V gene sequence: CDR1 SGHRS, CDR2 YFSETQ. The CDR3 contains 13 residues. The chain's CDR3 is CASSVDGGYEQYF. The CDR3 nucleotides are TGCGCCAGCAGCGTCGACGGGGGATACGAGCAGTACTTC.

The genes are TRBV19 and TRBJ1-5; D gene uncertain. The CDR3 has 14 residues. Per germline, CDR1 LNHDA and CDR2 SQIVND (reference sequence). The V end was cut by 7 bases, the J end by 0 bases, with 10 bases between. For the CDR3, the DNA is TGTGCCAGTAATCAGATTTATAGCAATCAGCCCCAGCATTTT. Translating gives CASNQIYSNQPQHF. Using reference TRBV19 and TRBJ1-5 for the parts outside the CDR3, the full variable domain is DGGITQSPKYLFRKEGQNVTLSCEQNLNHDAMYWYRQDPGQGLRLIYYSQIVNDFQKGDIAEGYSVSREKKESFPLTVTSAQKNPTAFYLCASNQIYSNQPQHFGDGTRLSIL.

The CDR3 DNA follows: TGTGCCAGCAGCCCCATCCCTGGACTCCCTAGCGGGGTCTCCTACAATGAGCAGTTCTTC. Translated: CASSPIPGLPSGVSYNEQFF. The rearrangement uses TRBV7-8 and TRBJ2-1; TRBD2 agrees at 9 bases. V trimming: 5 bases; J trimming: 0 bases; junction bases outside the gene matches: 17. This CDR3 region has 20 residues. The germline V gene encodes CDR1 SGHVS and CDR2 FQNEAQ.

The chain links TRBV7-9 to TRBJ2-7; 10 nucleotides line up with TRBD2. CDR1 and CDR2 (germline): SEHNR, FQNEAQ (reference sequence). This CDR3 spans 15 amino acids. V shed 7 bases and J 4 bases; nucleotides not matched to a gene: 10. Here the CDR3 reads CASTPALAGEYEQYF. DNA for the CDR3: TGTGCCAGCACCCCGGCCCTAGCGGGAGAGTACGAGCAGTACTTC. Using reference TRBV7-9 and TRBJ2-7 for the parts outside the CDR3, the full variable domain is DTGVSQNPRHKITKRGQNVTFRCDPISEHNRLYWYRQTLGQGPEFLTYFQNEAQLEKSRLLSDRFSAERPKGSFSTLEIQRTEQGDSAMYLCASTPALAGEYEQYFGPGTRLTVT.

This chain's CDR3 is CASSLGEAEQFF. The CDR3 bases are TGTGCCAGCAGCTTAGGGGAGGCTGAGCAGTTCTTC. The chain uses TRBV7-2 and TRBJ2-1, with D maybe TRBD2 (6 bases). This CDR3 has 12 residues. V dropped 1 base and J dropped 9 bases, with 7 bases sitting between them. CDR1 and CDR2 from the germline V gene are SGHTA and FQGNSA.

The J gene is TRBJ1-1, the V gene TRBV7-2; no firm D call. Deletions cut 5 bases from V and 1 base from J, with 8 bases between. The germline V gene has CDR1 SGHTA and CDR2 FQGNSA. The CDR3 sequence is 13 residues long. The CDR3 loop is CASSPYGNTEAFF. The CDR3 DNA follows: TGTGCCAGCAGCCCCTACGGGAACACTGAAGCTTTCTTT.

V and J are TRBV18 and TRBJ1-2; D gene uncertain. The CDR3 has 13 amino acids. Trimming removed 2 bases at V and 4 bases at J, with 8 bases between. Germline V lookup: CDR1 KGHSH, CDR2 LQKENI. The CDR3 DNA follows: TGTGCCAGCTCACCAGGAGCAATCTATGGCTACACCTTC. Amino acids: CASSPGAIYGYTF.

V is TRBV7-3 and J is TRBJ2-3; the match to TRBD2 covers 11 bases. Germline V gene sequence: CDR1 SGHTA, CDR2 FQGTGA. V lost 5 bases, J lost 4 bases, and 8 bases stayed unmatched. This CDR3 has 16 residues. The CDR3 nucleotides read TGTGCCAGCAGCATTCTAGCGGGGGGCCCCGCAGATACGCAGTATTTT. This translates into CASSILAGGPADTQYF.

The rearrangement links TRBV5-1 to TRBJ2-2; TRBD1 might be the D (6 bases). From germline, CDR1 is SGHRS and CDR2 YFSETQ. Trimming removed 1 base at V and 2 bases at J, with 12 bases between. CDR3 length equals 16 residues. CDR3 protein: CASSLSWGHNTGELFF. CDR3 in DNA: TGCGCCAGCAGCTTGTCGTGGGGGCATAACACCGGGGAGCTGTTTTTT.

The V gene is TRBV15, the J gene TRBJ2-2; D possibly corresponds to TRBD2 (7 bases). From germline, CDR1 is LNHNV and CDR2 YYDKDF (reference sequence). V was cut by 5 bases and J by 1 base, with 11 bases left in between. The CDR3 runs 15 residues. The CDR3 nucleotides read TGTGCCACCAGCGGGGGGGCAGGGAACACCGGGGAGCTGTTTTTT. This codes for CATSGGAGNTGELFF.

The chain joins TRBV5-1 to TRBJ2-3; TRBD2 matches at 9 bases. V lost 0 bases and J lost 2; bases outside the gene matches: 4. The CDR3 is 16 amino acids. CDR1 SGHRS and CDR2 YFSETQ come from the germline V gene. The CDR3 nucleotides read TGCGCCAGCAGCTTGGGAGCGGGAGGCCCCACAGATACGCAGTATTTT. Protein product: CASSLGAGGPTDTQYF.

This clone occurred once. The rearrangement joins TRBV7-3 to TRBJ2-7, with TRBD1 as a possible D gene (6 bases). CDR1 SGHTA and CDR2 FQGTGA come from the germline V gene. The CDR3 is 14 amino acids. V lost 3 bases to trimming and J lost 7 bases, with 16 bases between them. The CDR3 coding sequence is TGTGCCAGCAGCTTCGACAGGCCGTCGGCGGAGCAGTACTTC. Its translation: CASSFDRPSAEQYF.

This chain links TRBV5-1 with TRBJ1-5; TRBD1 matches 9 bases. V lost 0 bases and J lost 6; bases outside the gene matches: 7. Germline CDR1 SGHRS, CDR2 YFSETQ. The CDR3 contains 16 residues. In DNA form, the CDR3 reads TGCGCCAGCAGCTTGGGCCCCACAGGGGGCACTCAGCCCCAGCATTTT. Its translation: CASSLGPTGGTQPQHF.

The chain employs TRBV2 and TRBJ2-7; 10 positions agree with TRBD1. The V segment lost 6 bases and the J segment 2 bases; nucleotides outside the gene matches: 4. This CDR3 is built from 14 residues. Germline V gene data show CDR1 as SNHLY and CDR2 as FYNNEI. The CDR3 DNA reads as TGTGCCAGCAGCCTCGGACAGGGGGCCTACGAGCAGTACTTC. This gives the protein CASSLGQGAYEQYF.

This chain joins TRBV6-2 or TRBV6-3 and TRBJ1-5, with D maybe TRBD1 (6 bases). CDR1 and CDR2 (germline): MNHEY, SVGEGT. Trimming left V 2 bases short and J 1 base short, with 15 bases between. The CDR3 consists of 17 residues. CDR3 nucleotide sequence: TGTGCCAGCAGTTACGTAACAGGGTGGGGGAGCAATCAGCCCCAGCATTTT. This codes for CASSYVTGWGSNQPQHF.

The chain links TRBV2 to TRBJ2-1; 8 bases agree with TRBD2. Germline trimming cut 7 bases from V and 9 bases from J; bases unmatched to any gene: 8. CDR3 length: 13 amino acids. Germline CDR1 is SNHLY and CDR2 is FYNNEI. This CDR3 is CASTSRGEGEQFF. The CDR3 region has the DNA TGTGCCAGCACTTCGCGGGGGGAAGGTGAGCAGTTCTTC.

This chain connects TRBV2 to TRBJ1-4; no definite D call. The germline gives CDR1 SNHLY, CDR2 FYNNEI. The CDR3 loop spans 12 amino acids. Trimming left V 6 bases short and J 8 bases short, with 10 bases between. This chain's CDR3 is CASRRAAEKLFF. The CDR3 bases are TGTGCCAGCAGGCGGGCCGCGGAAAAACTGTTTTTT.

The chain links TRBV11-1 to TRBJ2-2; D is possibly TRBD1 (5 bases). Trimming shortened V by 1 base and J by 7 bases, and 10 bases separated the two germline ends. The CDR3 runs 14 residues. Germline V CDR1 and CDR2: SGHAT, FQDESV (reference sequence). The CDR3 region has the DNA TGTGCCAGCAGCTTAGACAGGCTGGGCGGGGAGCTGTTTTTT. Encoded protein: CASSLDRLGGELFF.

The chain links TRBV10-3 to TRBJ2-3; TRBD1 matches at 9 bases. The junction had 10 bases not matched to a gene; V was cut back by 11 bases and J by 4 bases. Germline loops: CDR1 ENHRY, CDR2 SYGVKD. The CDR3 runs 14 residues. The CDR3 nucleotides are TGTGCCGCTACAGGGGGCCAGGTTGCAGATACGCAGTATTTT. Translating gives CAATGGQVADTQYF.